The T cell receptor (beta chain) described here comes from a study of T cell responses to AZD1222 COVID-19 vaccine. General observations from the study: The donor group comprised mostly white British people and more females; the analysis possibly underestimated clonal diversity. An increase in Spike-specific TCR breadth and depth was observed after two AZD1222 doses. With dominance at 160-218 and 743-854, vaccine-associated CD4 TCRs spanned spike.

The repertoire was sequenced with immunoSEQ multiplex PCR; TCRdb's copy has only in-frame clones and lacks some. The sample has more than 80,000 clones, 80% to 90% seen once. Recipients boosted at about 4 weeks or about 12 weeks are pooled. This CDR3 contains 15 residues. Germline CDR1 LNHDA, CDR2 SQIVND (reference sequence). The ends were cut back, 7 bases at V and 0 bases at J, with 13 bases in the middle. About this clone itself: Antigen unknown.

This rearrangement joins TRBV19 to TRBJ1-3; unclear D gene. The sequencing here drew on peripheral blood, taken 28 days after the second AZD1222 dose. The source of this sequence is an adult who received the AZD1222 COVID-19 vaccine. DNA of the CDR3: TGTGCCAGTATGTACGACATCCTCTCTGGAAACACCATATATTTT. As protein: CASMYDILSGNTIYF.